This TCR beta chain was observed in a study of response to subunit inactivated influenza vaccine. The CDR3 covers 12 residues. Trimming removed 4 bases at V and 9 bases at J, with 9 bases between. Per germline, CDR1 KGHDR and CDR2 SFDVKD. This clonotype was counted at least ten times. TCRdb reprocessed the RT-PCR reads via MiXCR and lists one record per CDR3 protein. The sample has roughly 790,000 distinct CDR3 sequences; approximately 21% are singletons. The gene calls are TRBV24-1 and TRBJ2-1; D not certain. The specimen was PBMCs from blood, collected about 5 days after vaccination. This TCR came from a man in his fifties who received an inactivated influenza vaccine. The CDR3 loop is CATSELGSEQFF. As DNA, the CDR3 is TGTGCCACCAGTGAATTGGGAAGTGAGCAGTTCTTC.